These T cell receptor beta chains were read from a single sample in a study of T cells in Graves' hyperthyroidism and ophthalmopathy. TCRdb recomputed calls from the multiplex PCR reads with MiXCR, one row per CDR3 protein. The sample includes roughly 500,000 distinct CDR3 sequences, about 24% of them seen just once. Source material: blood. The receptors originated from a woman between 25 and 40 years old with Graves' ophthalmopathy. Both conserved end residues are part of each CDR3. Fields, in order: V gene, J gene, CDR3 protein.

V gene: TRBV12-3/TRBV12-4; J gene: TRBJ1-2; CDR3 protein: CASNTPTGGYGYTF
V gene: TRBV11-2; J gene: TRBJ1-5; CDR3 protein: CASSLYGATVYQPQHF
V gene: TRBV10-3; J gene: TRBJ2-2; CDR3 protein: CAITNLENTGELFF
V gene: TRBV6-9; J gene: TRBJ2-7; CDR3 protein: CASSREGTPPYEQYF
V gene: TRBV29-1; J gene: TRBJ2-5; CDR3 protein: CSTWTGNQETQYF
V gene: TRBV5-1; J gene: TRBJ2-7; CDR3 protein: CASRTIGGVSYEQYF
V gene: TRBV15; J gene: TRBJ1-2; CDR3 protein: CATSRNTGGTYGYTF
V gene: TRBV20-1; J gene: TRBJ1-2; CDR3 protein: CSAGGERGYGYTF
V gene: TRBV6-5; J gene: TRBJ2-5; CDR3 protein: CASSWGGVETQYF
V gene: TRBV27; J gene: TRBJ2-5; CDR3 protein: CASSQTGSKETQYF
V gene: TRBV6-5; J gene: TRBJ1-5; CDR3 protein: CASTRGTGAGGPVYQPQHF
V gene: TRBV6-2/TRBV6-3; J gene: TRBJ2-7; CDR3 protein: CASTDPDLSWQYF
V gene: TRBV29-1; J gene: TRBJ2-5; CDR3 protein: CSVGYREETQYF
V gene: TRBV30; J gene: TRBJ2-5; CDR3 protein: CAISGQSRETQYF
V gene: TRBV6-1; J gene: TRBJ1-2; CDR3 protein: CASSLHLRQGGYGYTF
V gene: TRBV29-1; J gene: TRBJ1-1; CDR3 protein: CSVELQGWATEAFF
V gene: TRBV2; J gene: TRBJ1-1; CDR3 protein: CASSEVGSSMNTEAFF
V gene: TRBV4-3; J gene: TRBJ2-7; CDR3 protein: CASSQGLVAYEQYF
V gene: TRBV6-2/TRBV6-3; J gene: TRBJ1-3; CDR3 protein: CASSTGYISGNTIYF
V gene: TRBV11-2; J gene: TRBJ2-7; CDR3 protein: CAGEGTGGNYEQYF
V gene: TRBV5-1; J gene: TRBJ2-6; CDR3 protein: CASSLEGGPGANVLTF
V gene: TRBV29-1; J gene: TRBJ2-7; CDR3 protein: CSVVGGDVVGDEQYF
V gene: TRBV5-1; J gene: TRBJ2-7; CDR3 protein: CASSLLQDEQYF
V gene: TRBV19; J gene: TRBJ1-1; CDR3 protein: CASVNRDRGHTNTEAFF
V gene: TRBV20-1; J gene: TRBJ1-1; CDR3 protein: CSARDLRGAPEAFF
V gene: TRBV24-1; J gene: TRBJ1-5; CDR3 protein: CATSDLGVNQPQHF
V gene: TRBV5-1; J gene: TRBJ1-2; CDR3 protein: CASSWSAGKNGYTF
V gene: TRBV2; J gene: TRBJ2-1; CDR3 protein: CASRPTSGGANEQSF
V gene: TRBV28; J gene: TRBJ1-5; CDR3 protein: CASSLVQTSNQPQHF
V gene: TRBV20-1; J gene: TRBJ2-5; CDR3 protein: CSARVAGVRSGLETQYF
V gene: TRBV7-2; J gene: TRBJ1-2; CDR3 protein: CASSQPPGVRDYTF
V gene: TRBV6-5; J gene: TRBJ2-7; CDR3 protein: CASSSPGVSIHDQYF
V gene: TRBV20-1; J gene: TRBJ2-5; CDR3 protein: CSAISGGPRVETQYF
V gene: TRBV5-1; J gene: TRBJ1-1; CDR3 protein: CASSLGGTENTEAFF
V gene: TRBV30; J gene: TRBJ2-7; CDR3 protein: CAWRRVDAYEQYF
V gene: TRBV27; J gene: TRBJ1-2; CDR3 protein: CATSLASGPNYGYTF
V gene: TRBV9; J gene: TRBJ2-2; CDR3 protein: CASSNKRAAVGELFF
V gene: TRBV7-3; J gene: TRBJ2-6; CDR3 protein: CASSMTGVWPGANVLTF
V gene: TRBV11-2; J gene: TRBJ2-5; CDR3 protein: CASSLDFFGSQETQYF
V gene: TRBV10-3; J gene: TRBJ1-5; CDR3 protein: CAISEGTGGVLTQPQHF
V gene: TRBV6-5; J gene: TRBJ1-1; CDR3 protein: CASSSQMGLGTEAFF
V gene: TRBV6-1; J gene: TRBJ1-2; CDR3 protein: CASSESRISYGYTF
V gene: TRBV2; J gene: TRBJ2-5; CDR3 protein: CASSSRESETQYF
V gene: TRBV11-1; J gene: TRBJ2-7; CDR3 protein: CASSDPQGPNYYEQYF
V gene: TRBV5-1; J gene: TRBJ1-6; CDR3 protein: CASSLEVLKGGSPLHF
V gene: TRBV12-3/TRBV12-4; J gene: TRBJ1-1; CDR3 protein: CASSLGQNEAFF
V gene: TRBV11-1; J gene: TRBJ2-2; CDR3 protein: CASSLIGQNTGELFF
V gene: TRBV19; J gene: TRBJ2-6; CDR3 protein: CATDTSSGANVLTF
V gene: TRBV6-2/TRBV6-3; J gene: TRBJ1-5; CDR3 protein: CASSYSGGGQPQHF
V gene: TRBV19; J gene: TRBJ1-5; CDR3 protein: CATRDRVKVRNQPQHF
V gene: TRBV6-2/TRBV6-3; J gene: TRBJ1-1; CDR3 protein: CASGNNAYGAFF
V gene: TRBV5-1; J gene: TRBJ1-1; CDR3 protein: CASSSDTHTEAFF
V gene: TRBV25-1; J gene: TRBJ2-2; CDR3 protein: CASSEYIAGELFF
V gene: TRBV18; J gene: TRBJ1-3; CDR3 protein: CASSPYGISGNTIYF
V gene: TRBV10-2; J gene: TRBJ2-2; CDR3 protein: CASSSSSGELFF